Below, 9 T cell receptor beta chains from the same sample are listed, as sequenced in a study of beta chain features in type 1 diabetes. The investigators reverse transcribed all of the isolated RNA, so they sequenced expressed TCRB transcripts. The data were produced by immunoSEQ multiplex PCR, yet TCRdb's version contains in-frame clones alone and is incomplete. This table has under 350,000 clones, approximately 8.1% appearing once. The specimen sequenced was central memory CD4+ T cells from blood. All receptors come from a woman aged 18-29 years in good health.

The chain is built from TRBV27 and TRBJ2-5, with 10 bases lining up with TRBD2. The length of the CDR3 is 16 residues. Germline CDR1 is MNHEY and CDR2 is SMNVEV (reference sequence). The V gene end was trimmed by 2 bases and the J gene end by 5 bases; junction bases not matched to a gene: 8. CDR3 sequence: CASSLRLAGVEETQYF. In DNA, the CDR3 is TGTGCCAGCAGTTTAAGGCTAGCGGGAGTGGAGGAGACCCAGTACTTC.

This clone was counted between two and nine times. The chain uses TRBV15 and TRBJ1-2; D is uncertain. Germline V gives CDR1 LNHNV, CDR2 YYDKDF (reference sequence). V lost 1 base to trimming and J lost 3 bases, with 6 bases between them. The CDR3 spans 13 residues. The CDR3 bases are TGTGCCACCAGCAGAGGCCCATACTATGGCTACACCTTC. Translating gives CATSRGPYYGYTF.

The chain uses TRBV6-1 and TRBJ2-7; 7 bases agree with TRBD1. The CDR3 totals 14 residues. V lost 2 bases and J lost 4; bases outside the gene matches: 5. The germline gives CDR1 MNHNS, CDR2 SASEGT. The CDR3 spells CASSESRQGYEQYF. DNA of the CDR3: TGTGCCAGCAGTGAATCGCGACAGGGTTACGAGCAGTACTTC.

The chain uses TRBV18 and TRBJ2-3; 8 positions match TRBD1. This CDR3 comprises 15 residues. V trimming: 7 bases; J trimming: 0 bases; junction bases outside the gene matches: 6. Germline V CDR1 and CDR2: KGHSH, LQKENI. The DNA for the CDR3 is TGTGCCAGCTTAAAACAGGGGGGAAGCACAGATACGCAGTATTTT. It encodes CASLKQGGSTDTQYF.

Only a few counts were recorded for this clone. The chain has TRBV2 and TRBJ1-1; D is unresolved. Trimming removed 8 bases from V and 4 bases from J, with 14 bases in between. The germline V gene encodes CDR1 SNHLY and CDR2 FYNNEI. This CDR3 comprises 13 residues. CDR3 sequence: CASRNVAFTEAFF. In DNA, the CDR3 is TGTGCCAGCCGAAACGTCGCGTTCACTGAAGCTTTCTTT. The full variable domain, in which reference TRBV2 and TRBJ1-1 provide the parts outside the CDR3, is EPEVTQTPSHQVTQMGQEVILRCVPISNHLYFYWYRQILGQKVEFLVSFYNNEISEKSEIFDDQFSVERPDGSNFTLKIRSTKLEDSAMYFCASRNVAFTEAFFGQGTRLTVV.

The chain couples TRBV18 to TRBJ2-1, with 11 bases lining up with TRBD2. V trimming: 3 bases; J trimming: 5 bases; junction bases outside the gene matches: 0. There are 14 residues in the CDR3. The V gene's germline CDR1 is KGHSH and CDR2 LQKENI. The CDR3 DNA sequence: TGTGCCAGCTCACCGGGACTAGCGGACAATGAGCAGTTCTTC. Translated: CASSPGLADNEQFF.

This clone was observed a few times. Here the CDR3 reads CSVGQSVGQYF. The CDR3 nucleotides are TGCAGCGTTGGACAGTCGGTGGGGCAGTACTTC. The chain has TRBV29-1 and TRBJ2-7; a weak D match, TRBD1 (5 bases). The V end was cut by 4 bases, the J end by 9 bases, with 13 bases between. Germline V gene lookup returns CDR1 SQVTM and CDR2 ANQGSEA. This CDR3 has 11 residues.

The genes are TRBV9 and TRBJ2-1, with TRBD1 matching over 7 bases. Germline CDR1 and CDR2: SGDLS and YYNGEE. The CDR3 contains 15 residues. Germline trimming cut 0 bases from V and 3 bases from J; bases unmatched to any gene: 3. CDR3 residues: CASSVAQGVYNEQFF. The CDR3 DNA is TGTGCCAGCAGCGTAGCGCAGGGGGTCTACAATGAGCAGTTCTTC.

A few counts support this clone. The junction departs from the called germline gene at one end, perhaps through a read error. The rearrangement links TRBV4-2 to TRBJ1-2, with 12 positions matching TRBD1. The CDR3 sequence is 14 residues long. CDR1 and CDR2 (germline): LGHNA, YNFKEQ. In nucleotides, the CDR3 is TGTGCCAGCAGCCAGGATCCGGGACAGGGGGCAAAGGGTTTC. It is translated as CASSQDPGQGAKGF.